Shown below are 21 T cell receptor beta chains from a single sample sequenced in a study of blood T cell repertoires in COVID-19. The table came from immunoSEQ multiplex PCR; TCRdb's copy has only in-frame clones and leaves some out. This sample has about 36,000 clones, with 85% found just once. Sequencing was done on a sample of peripheral blood. The receptors were gathered from a human donor in a cohort sampled during active COVID-19.

The chain carries TRBV6-6 and TRBJ1-2; TRBD1 matches at 8 bases. CDR1 and CDR2 from the germline V gene are MNHNY and SVGAGI (reference sequence). The junction had 8 bases not matched to a gene; V was cut back by 6 bases and J by 2 bases. CDR3 length: 15 residues. The CDR3 coding sequence is TGTGCCAGCAGGACAGGGGCAGGGGGAAACTATGGCTACACCTTC. This sequence encodes CASRTGAGGNYGYTF.

This clone was detected only a few times. The chain combines TRBV5-5 with TRBJ2-3; D perhaps matches TRBD2 (5 bases). CDR1 SGHKS and CDR2 YYEKEE come from the germline V gene (reference sequence). The CDR3 totals 16 residues. Trimming pared 2 bases from V and 2 bases from J, leaving 15 bases between. The CDR3 region is CASSFLRRGDTDTQYF. The CDR3 DNA reads TGTGCCAGCAGCTTCCTAAGACGGGGAGACACAGATACGCAGTATTTT. The full variable domain, its missing parts supplied by reference TRBV5-5 and TRBJ2-3, is DAGVTQSPTHLIKTRGQQVTLRCSPISGHKSVSWYQQVLGQGPQFIFQYYEKEERGRGNFPDRFSARQFPNYSSELNVNALLLGDSALYLCASSFLRRGDTDTQYFGPGTRLTVL.

V gene TRBV15 combines with J gene TRBJ2-7; a weak D match, TRBD2 (5 bases). CDR1 and CDR2 from the germline V gene are LNHNV and YYDKDF (reference sequence). Trimming stripped 3 bases from V and 6 bases from J, with 12 bases between. This CDR3 is built from 13 residues. CDR3 sequence: CATSSGPSGEQYF. CDR3 in DNA: TGTGCCACCAGCAGCGGACCGAGCGGCGAGCAGTACTTC.

A word on this clone: A junction end diverges from the germline sequence, so it may reflect a read error. V and J are TRBV7-7 and TRBJ1-4, with D possibly TRBD1 on 5 matching bases. The V gene's germline CDR1 is SSHAT and CDR2 FNYEAQ (reference sequence). This CDR3 contains 15 residues. The CDR3 bases are TGTGCTAGCAGCCCCCGTCGGGGGGGGAATGAAAAACTGTTTTTT. Translation: CASSPRRGGNEKLFF.

This clone was counted only a few times. In DNA, the CDR3 is TGTGCCAGCAGCGTAGGAAATTCAGGGCAAGGCGAGCAGTACTTC. Encoded protein: CASSVGNSGQGEQYF. The chain uses TRBV9 and TRBJ2-7; possible D gene TRBD1, 5 bases. V lost 0 bases to trimming and J lost 6 bases, with 16 bases between them. This CDR3 region has 15 residues. Germline values: CDR1 SGDLS, CDR2 YYNGEE.

This rearrangement joins TRBV5-1 to TRBJ2-7; D is possibly TRBD1 (6 bases). Trimming left V 0 bases short and J 2 bases short, with 9 bases between. Germline V gene sequence: CDR1 SGHRS, CDR2 YFSETQ. CDR3 length: 14 residues. DNA of the CDR3: TGCGCCAGCAGCTTGGCAGGGGCCACCTACGAGCAGTACTTC. It is translated as CASSLAGATYEQYF.

The chain carries TRBV3-1 (or the pseudogene TRBV3-2) and TRBJ2-3; 10 bases line up with TRBD2. V lost 2 bases and J lost 4; bases outside the gene matches: 15. The CDR3 consists of 19 residues. Germline V lookup: CDR1 LGHDT, CDR2 YNNKEL (reference sequence). The CDR3 loop is CASSQTERGGSLIADTQYF. For the CDR3, the DNA is TGTGCCAGCAGCCAAACCGAGCGGGGGGGGTCTTTAATAGCAGATACGCAGTATTTT.

A single count supports this clone. The chain combines TRBV7-6 with TRBJ2-3; 8 bases are shared with TRBD2. Germline trimming cut 5 bases from V and 3 bases from J; bases unmatched to any gene: 10. Germline-derived CDR1 and CDR2 are SGHVS and FNYEAQ. The CDR3 has 16 amino acids. The CDR3 DNA follows: TGTGCCAGCAGCGCCTTCGGGGGGGGCAAGACAGATACGCAGTATTTT. Amino acid sequence: CASSAFGGGKTDTQYF.

A single count supports this clone. The CDR3 DNA reads as TGTGCCATCAGTGCGGACAGGGATTGGTATGGCTACACCTTC. It specifies CAISADRDWYGYTF. This chain links TRBV10-3 with TRBJ1-2, with 8 bases aligning to TRBD1. J was trimmed by 5 bases and V by 4 bases; bases with no gene match: 6. Germline loops: CDR1 ENHRY, CDR2 SYGVKD. The CDR3 runs 14 residues.

The V call is TRBV7-3, the J call TRBJ1-1; D ambiguous. CDR1 is SGHTA, CDR2 FQGTGA, per germline. The CDR3 is 13 amino acids. V was pared by 5 bases and J by 1 base, with 8 bases between. In DNA, the CDR3 is TGTGCCAGCAGCCAAACACCGAACACTGAAGCTTTCTTT. Protein product: CASSQTPNTEAFF.

The genes are TRBV30 and TRBJ1-4; 9 nucleotides align to TRBD1. With 1 base clipped from V and 10 bases from J, the junction kept 4 bases outside the gene matches. This CDR3 contains 13 residues. Germline V gives CDR1 GTSNPN, CDR2 SVGIG (reference sequence). CDR3 protein: CAWSGDRVGKLFF. CDR3 nucleotide sequence: TGTGCCTGGAGTGGGGACAGGGTTGGAAAACTGTTTTTT. Using reference TRBV30 and TRBJ1-4 for the parts outside the CDR3, the full variable domain is SQTIHQWPATLVQPVGSPLSLECTVEGTSNPNLYWYRQAAGRGLQLLFYSVGIGQISSEVPQNLSASRPQDRQFILSSKKLLLSDSGFYLCAWSGDRVGKLFFGSGTQLSVL.

V gene TRBV4-1 combines with J gene TRBJ1-1; 8 nucleotides align to TRBD1. The CDR3 has 15 amino acids. V dropped 4 bases and J dropped 7; count of bases not matched to a gene: 11. The germline gives CDR1 MGHRA, CDR2 YSYEKL. CDR3: CASSPTGQGVFEAFF. The DNA for the CDR3 is TGCGCCAGCAGCCCGACTGGACAGGGAGTTTTTGAAGCTTTCTTT.

The chain has TRBV10-3 and TRBJ1-3; D remains unclear. The CDR3 is 15 residues long. With 6 bases removed from V and 0 bases from J, the gap between germline ends came to 12 bases. Germline-derived CDR1 and CDR2 are ENHRY and SYGVKD. The CDR3 DNA sequence: TGTGCCATCAGGGAGGGCGGCCTCTCTGGAAACACCATATATTTT. It translates to CAIREGGLSGNTIYF.

The rearrangement links TRBV5-1 to TRBJ1-1; possible D gene TRBD1, 5 bases. Per the germline V gene, CDR1 is SGHRS and CDR2 is YFSETQ. V was pared by 3 bases and J by 5 bases, with 14 bases between. The CDR3 covers 14 residues. CDR3 region: CASSSRVLPTEAFF. The CDR3 DNA reads as TGCGCCAGCAGCTCCAGGGTTTTACCTACTGAAGCTTTCTTT.

This chain joins TRBV3-1 (or the pseudogene TRBV3-2) and TRBJ2-1, with a weak D call TRBD2 (7 bases). Germline V gene sequence: CDR1 LGHDT, CDR2 YNNKEL (reference sequence). CDR3 length: 15 amino acids. V lost 4 bases, J lost 5 bases, and 15 bases lay in between. Here the CDR3 reads CASSLGGAKDNEQFF. The CDR3 DNA follows: TGTGCCAGCAGCCTGGGGGGGGCCAAGGACAATGAGCAGTTCTTC.

This clone was counted a few times. The chain uses TRBV5-1 and TRBJ1-1; maybe TRBD1 (5 bases). The V end was cut by 0 bases, the J end by 4 bases, with 10 bases between. This CDR3 has 14 amino acids. Germline loops: CDR1 SGHRS, CDR2 YFSETQ. The chain's CDR3 is CASSLVAGGTEAFF. The CDR3 DNA follows: TGCGCCAGCAGCTTGGTTGCCGGGGGCACTGAAGCTTTCTTT.

The rearrangement uses TRBV7-8 and TRBJ2-3; 13 positions match TRBD2. The V gene's germline CDR1 is SGHVS and CDR2 FQNEAQ. This CDR3 is 17 amino acids long. V shed 5 bases, J shed 3 bases, and the junction held 8 bases outside the gene matches. CDR3 in amino acids: CASSPRLAGGGTDTQYF. Here the CDR3 DNA reads TGTGCCAGCAGCCCAAGACTAGCGGGGGGCGGTACAGATACGCAGTATTTT.

The V call is TRBV10-3, the J call TRBJ2-3; 10 nucleotides match TRBD1. This CDR3 spans 15 amino acids. V lost 7 bases to trimming and J lost 1 base; unmatched junction nucleotides: 5. The germline gives CDR1 ENHRY, CDR2 SYGVKD. The CDR3 sequence is CAINPGQGRTDTQYF. CDR3 nucleotide sequence: TGTGCCATCAATCCGGGACAGGGGCGCACAGATACGCAGTATTTT.

V gene TRBV19 combines with J gene TRBJ1-6, with 9 bases fitting TRBD1. Germline CDR1 is LNHDA and CDR2 is SQIVND (reference sequence). With 8 bases clipped from V and 10 bases from J, the junction kept 6 bases outside the gene matches. This CDR3 region has 13 residues. Here the CDR3 reads CASSGTGKSPLHF. CDR3 bases: TGTGCCAGTTCCGGGACAGGGAAATCACCCCTCCACTTT.

The chain joins TRBV9 to TRBJ2-1, with TRBD2 matching over 12 bases. There are 16 residues in the CDR3. The germline gives CDR1 SGDLS, CDR2 YYNGEE. The junction had 8 bases not matched to a gene; V was cut back by 4 bases and J by 6 bases. The DNA of the CDR3 is TGTGCCAGCAGCCTACCGACTAGCGGGGGTGGCAATGAGCAGTTCTTC. It translates to CASSLPTSGGGNEQFF.

This rearrangement joins TRBV4-2 to TRBJ1-5; D might be TRBD1 (6 bases). Germline-derived CDR1 and CDR2 are LGHNA and YNFKEQ. The CDR3 is 17 amino acids. V shed 0 bases and J shed 5 bases, with 17 bases lying between them. CDR3 DNA sequence: TGTGCCAGCAGCCAAGATCTCGGGGGGGCTACATATCAGCCCCAGCATTTT. Residues: CASSQDLGGATYQPQHF.